The next 8 T cell receptor beta chains were all read from a single sample in a study of blood T cell repertoires in COVID-19 (dated by TCRdb to 2020 to 2021). The library was prepared using the immunoSEQ multiplex PCR assay. TCRdb limited this immuneACCESS table to in-frame rearrangements with V and J called. A share of clones is missing; checked studies link under half to unresolved V genes, and the rest is unexplained. The sample records 50,000 to 80,000 clones, around 84% of which are singletons. Over 6% of the sample rests with the top ten. The sequenced material came from peripheral blood. These receptors came from a man between 45 and 60 years old with active COVID-19.

J is TRBJ2-7 and V is TRBV13, with 11 nucleotides matching TRBD2. Germline loops: CDR1 PRHDT, CDR2 FYEKMQ (reference sequence). After removal of 4 bases from V and 2 bases from J, the junction contained 13 bases not matched to a gene. This CDR3 has 18 amino acids. In nucleotides, the CDR3 is TGTGCCAGCAGCTCCGGTATAGCGGGGGGGTTCCGTACCTACGAGCAGTACTTC. Its translation is CASSSGIAGGFRTYEQYF.

The rearrangement joins TRBV19 to TRBJ2-5, with 13 positions matching TRBD2. CDR1 and CDR2 from the germline V gene are LNHDA and SQIVND (reference sequence). The CDR3 length is 15 residues. V shed 6 bases and J 2 bases; nucleotides not matched to a gene: 3. The CDR3 is CASREGLAGQETQYF. The CDR3 nucleotides read TGTGCCAGTAGGGAGGGACTAGCGGGACAAGAGACCCAGTACTTC.

This clone was picked up a small number of times. The rearrangement joins TRBV6-6 to TRBJ2-1, with 14 bases matching TRBD2. J gave up 4 bases and V 5 bases, and 10 bases lay outside the gene matches. The germline V gene has CDR1 MNHNY and CDR2 SVGAGI (reference sequence). This CDR3 region has 18 residues. The CDR3, as DNA: TGTGCCAGCAGTCCCCGACTAGCGGGAGGGCCCTCGTACAATGAGCAGTTCTTC. This sequence encodes CASSPRLAGGPSYNEQFF.

In its sample, this clone was seen a few times. The chain combines TRBV5-6 with TRBJ1-2, with TRBD1 identical over 7 bases. The CDR3 contains 16 residues. V trimming: 1 base; J trimming: 5 bases; junction bases outside the gene matches: 11. Germline V gene lookup returns CDR1 SGHDT and CDR2 YYEEEE. CDR3 in amino acids: CASSLYFPRGNYGYTF. The CDR3 nucleotides read TGTGCCAGCAGCTTGTACTTTCCCAGGGGGAATTATGGCTACACCTTC.

The sample holds a few counts of this clone. This chain uses TRBV3-1 (or the pseudogene TRBV3-2) with TRBJ2-1; 13 bases match TRBD2. The CDR3 is 16 amino acids. Germline V gives CDR1 LGHDT, CDR2 YNNKEL (reference sequence). V gave up 4 bases and J gave up 4 bases; unmatched junction bases: 4. CDR3 sequence (DNA): TGTGCCAGCAGCCCGCGACTAGCGGGGGGATACAATGAGCAGTTCTTC. It is translated as CASSPRLAGGYNEQFF.

The J gene is TRBJ2-1, the V gene TRBV6-5; 10 nucleotides match TRBD1. This CDR3 spans 14 amino acids. The V segment lost 5 bases and the J segment 3 bases; nucleotides outside the gene matches: 1. The germline V gene has CDR1 MNHEY and CDR2 SVGAGI. The CDR3 bases are TGTGCCAGCAGTAGGACAGGGGGCTACAATGAGCAGTTCTTC. It encodes CASSRTGGYNEQFF.

The CDR3 spells CASSPGLAGGSTDTQYF. The CDR3, as DNA: TGTGCCAGCAGCCCAGGGCTAGCGGGAGGGAGCACAGATACGCAGTATTTT. The rearrangement links TRBV9 to TRBJ2-3; the match to TRBD2 covers 12 bases. V was clipped by 4 bases and J by 0 bases; unmatched bases: 6. Germline assignment: CDR1 SGDLS and CDR2 YYNGEE. CDR3 length: 17 residues.

The V call is TRBV7-2, the J call TRBJ1-2, with D possibly being TRBD1 (6 bases). The CDR3 sequence is 14 residues long. CDR1 and CDR2 (germline): SGHTA, FQGNSA. Trimming cost V 1 base and J 5 bases, with 11 bases left between them. The CDR3 is CASSLGRTDYGYTF. In DNA form, the CDR3 reads TGTGCCAGCAGCTTAGGACGGACAGATTATGGCTACACCTTC.